This T cell receptor beta chain appears in the sequencing data of a study of blood T cell repertoires in COVID-19. At the level of the study: The cDNA or gDNA used as material had been derived from T cells, B-cell-depleted T cells, or PBMCs.

In terms of age and location, participants ranged from roughly 18 to 90 years and lived in about two dozen US areas. Donors were grouped by their self-reported clinical history. Authors' methods: Cell counts per sample came from amplifying reference gene primers. Measured with immunoSEQ multiplex PCR; TCRdb has only the in-frame clones, and not every one. From that table come the V and J calls and clone size; the DNA was used to work out D and trimming. Among 140,000 to 150,000 clones listed, roughly 81% were seen once. This TCR derives from a woman in her 50s with acute COVID-19. Material for sequencing was PBMCs or T cells enriched from blood (not recorded which).

CDR3 nucleotides: TGTGCCAGCAGCCAAGATCCGGAAGCGGAGCAGTTCTTC. This sequence encodes CASSQDPEAEQFF. The V gene is TRBV3-1 (or the pseudogene TRBV3-2), the J gene TRBJ2-1; no firm D call. The CDR3 sequence is 13 residues long. The V end was cut by 0 bases, the J end by 10 bases, with 10 bases between. Germline V gene data show CDR1 as LGHDT and CDR2 as YNNKEL (reference sequence).